This is a list of T cell receptor beta chains from one sample in a study of CD8 T cells in ankylosing spondylitis. TCRdb ran MiXCR on the 5' RACE reads and lists one entry per CDR3 protein. The sample lists 350,000 or so distinct CDR3 sequences, roughly 8% occurring once. The sequencing input was blood, either unsorted or a sorted T cell fraction (not recorded which). These receptors were obtained from a male donor with ankylosing spondylitis. CDR3s include the opening cysteine and the closing phenylalanine or tryptophan. The order of the fields is CDR3 length, V gene, J gene, CDR3 protein.

CDR3 length: 14
V gene: TRBV5-1
J gene: TRBJ2-3
CDR3 protein: CASSPDPNTDTQYF

CDR3 length: 16
V gene: TRBV6-1
J gene: TRBJ1-2
CDR3 protein: CASSEVQGPLPYGYTF

CDR3 length: 16
V gene: TRBV7-8
J gene: TRBJ1-1
CDR3 protein: CASSLSAGKVNTEAFF

CDR3 length: 16
V gene: TRBV7-8
J gene: TRBJ2-3
CDR3 protein: CASSLVLLRGADTQYF

CDR3 length: 17
V gene: TRBV6-1
J gene: TRBJ2-2
CDR3 protein: CASNRGGLAANTGELFF

CDR3 length: 11
V gene: TRBV29-1
J gene: TRBJ2-7
CDR3 protein: CSVGGSDEQYF

CDR3 length: 15
V gene: TRBV7-6
J gene: TRBJ2-1
CDR3 protein: CASSLAPSGYNEQFF

CDR3 length: 14
V gene: TRBV27
J gene: TRBJ1-2
CDR3 protein: CASSPRQLLYGYTF

CDR3 length: 19
V gene: TRBV4-1
J gene: TRBJ2-4
CDR3 protein: CASSQVTGGTGDQMNIQYF

CDR3 length: 14
V gene: TRBV24-1
J gene: TRBJ1-1
CDR3 protein: CATSEGDRDTEAFF

CDR3 length: 14
V gene: TRBV5-1
J gene: TRBJ1-1
CDR3 protein: CASSSGQWNTEAFF

CDR3 length: 15
V gene: TRBV11-2
J gene: TRBJ2-4
CDR3 protein: CASSRQGLAKNIQYF

CDR3 length: 15
V gene: TRBV5-1
J gene: TRBJ2-1
CDR3 protein: CASTLGGNTYNEQFF

CDR3 length: 14
V gene: TRBV6-1
J gene: TRBJ2-7
CDR3 protein: CASSPSGRSHEQYF

CDR3 length: 12
V gene: TRBV6-2/TRBV6-3
J gene: TRBJ1-1
CDR3 protein: CASSYVPAEAFF

CDR3 length: 15
V gene: TRBV4-1
J gene: TRBJ2-7
CDR3 protein: CASSPGTSGNHEQYF

CDR3 length: 13
V gene: TRBV12-3/TRBV12-4
J gene: TRBJ1-6
CDR3 protein: CASSSQASSPLHF

CDR3 length: 14
V gene: TRBV5-1
J gene: TRBJ2-1
CDR3 protein: CASSLSSMYNEQFF

CDR3 length: 13
V gene: TRBV7-3
J gene: TRBJ2-5
CDR3 protein: CASSSQGTGTQYF

CDR3 length: 14
V gene: TRBV7-9
J gene: TRBJ2-5
CDR3 protein: CASSEGGAGETQYF

CDR3 length: 15
V gene: TRBV12-3/TRBV12-4
J gene: TRBJ1-6
CDR3 protein: CASSLSTPYNSPLHF

CDR3 length: 15
V gene: TRBV28
J gene: TRBJ2-1
CDR3 protein: CASITGPGNYNEQFF

CDR3 length: 13
V gene: TRBV28
J gene: TRBJ2-1
CDR3 protein: CATERRLYNEQFF

CDR3 length: 17
V gene: TRBV27
J gene: TRBJ1-2
CDR3 protein: CASSLSARGQGIYGYTF

CDR3 length: 15
V gene: TRBV6-2/TRBV6-3
J gene: TRBJ1-5
CDR3 protein: CASRQILFGNQPQHF

CDR3 length: 10
V gene: TRBV20-1
J gene: TRBJ1-2
CDR3 protein: CSAPVYGYTF

CDR3 length: 11
V gene: TRBV29-1
J gene: TRBJ2-2
CDR3 protein: CSVELTGELFF

CDR3 length: 13
V gene: TRBV29-1
J gene: TRBJ2-5
CDR3 protein: CSPLGELHETQYF

CDR3 length: 14
V gene: TRBV20-1
J gene: TRBJ2-3
CDR3 protein: CSATLLAGADTQYF

CDR3 length: 16
V gene: TRBV4-2
J gene: TRBJ2-1
CDR3 protein: CASSQATSGIGNEQFF

CDR3 length: 14
V gene: TRBV10-3
J gene: TRBJ1-1
CDR3 protein: CAISEQNPNTEAFF

CDR3 length: 14
V gene: TRBV2
J gene: TRBJ2-1
CDR3 protein: CASSEILQLNEQFF

CDR3 length: 14
V gene: TRBV7-2
J gene: TRBJ2-7
CDR3 protein: CASSLDQGPYEQYF

CDR3 length: 13
V gene: TRBV28
J gene: TRBJ2-7
CDR3 protein: CASRPYSHYEQYF

CDR3 length: 16
V gene: TRBV5-5
J gene: TRBJ2-1
CDR3 protein: CASSRSSGSSYNEQFF

CDR3 length: 13
V gene: TRBV29-1
J gene: TRBJ2-1
CDR3 protein: CSVEGSSVREQFF

CDR3 length: 17
V gene: TRBV5-1
J gene: TRBJ1-4
CDR3 protein: CASSVGQGGRANEKLFF

CDR3 length: 17
V gene: TRBV15
J gene: TRBJ2-3
CDR3 protein: CATSRDQTSGLTDTQYF

CDR3 length: 16
V gene: TRBV5-1
J gene: TRBJ2-1
CDR3 protein: CASTQASGRAGNEQFF

CDR3 length: 15
V gene: TRBV5-1
J gene: TRBJ2-5
CDR3 protein: CASTTSGGGQETQYF

CDR3 length: 9
V gene: TRBV6-1
J gene: TRBJ1-1
CDR3 protein: CASSAEAFF

CDR3 length: 12
V gene: TRBV11-3
J gene: TRBJ2-1
CDR3 protein: CASSGRVNEQFF

CDR3 length: 15
V gene: TRBV29-1
J gene: TRBJ2-3
CDR3 protein: CSVDDRGLDTDTQYF

CDR3 length: 13
V gene: TRBV7-8
J gene: TRBJ2-1
CDR3 protein: CASSFYTRDEQFF

CDR3 length: 12
V gene: TRBV29-1
J gene: TRBJ2-7
CDR3 protein: CSVEVQAAEQYF

CDR3 length: 14
V gene: TRBV12-3/TRBV12-4
J gene: TRBJ1-2
CDR3 protein: CASRRTGSDYGYTF

CDR3 length: 15
V gene: TRBV28
J gene: TRBJ2-7
CDR3 protein: CATNAGTGLNYEQYF

CDR3 length: 14
V gene: TRBV7-7
J gene: TRBJ2-1
CDR3 protein: CASSPSGSSNEQFF

CDR3 length: 13
V gene: TRBV10-3
J gene: TRBJ2-5
CDR3 protein: CAISVDRLETQYF

CDR3 length: 13
V gene: TRBV15
J gene: TRBJ2-7
CDR3 protein: CATSHPDSYEQYF